These T cell receptor beta chains were read from a single sample in a study of early T cells in non-severe SARS-CoV-2 infection. Each CDR3 protein is one row after TCRdb ran MiXCR on the 5' RACE reads. This repertoire shows fewer than 100,000 distinct CDR3 sequences, around 13% found once; its top ten account for 2% to 2.5%. The sample was whole blood. These receptors came from an adult who was a healthcare worker with PCR-confirmed SARS-CoV-2 infection or an uninfected control (not recorded which). Each CDR3 is given with its conserved first and last residue. The D gene is left open where the match is weak. Some rows have no size entry. The others give once, few or many, or a class for an expanded clone.

j_gene: TRBJ2-3
d_gene: TRBD2
v_gene: TRBV7-8
abundance: NA
CDR3aa: CASSLPPLAGTDTQYF
CDR3nt: TGTGCCAGCAGCTTACCCCCGCTAGCGGGCACAGATACGCAGTATTTT

j_gene: TRBJ1-1
d_gene: NA
v_gene: TRBV20-1
abundance: many
CDR3aa: CSARWGQNTEAFF
CDR3nt: TGCAGTGCCAGATGGGGGCAGAACACTGAAGCTTTCTTT

j_gene: TRBJ2-7
d_gene: TRBD1
v_gene: TRBV7-9
abundance: NA
CDR3aa: CASSDWGGDRAYEQYF
CDR3nt: TGTGCCAGCAGCGACTGGGGAGGGGACAGGGCCTACGAGCAGTACTTC

j_gene: TRBJ2-5
d_gene: NA
v_gene: TRBV3-1
abundance: NA
CDR3aa: CASSRSSVGTVETQYF
CDR3nt: TGTGCCAGCAGCCGGAGCTCGGTGGGGACGGTAGAGACCCAGTACTTC

j_gene: TRBJ1-3
d_gene: NA
v_gene: TRBV7-3
abundance: many
CDR3aa: CASSTRTRSPSGNTIYF
CDR3nt: TGTGCCAGCAGCACCCGGACACGCAGCCCCTCTGGAAACACCATATATTTT

j_gene: TRBJ2-7
d_gene: NA
v_gene: TRBV7-2
abundance: few
CDR3aa: CASSLHGGDRTYEQYF
CDR3nt: TGTGCCAGCAGCTTACACGGAGGGGACCGCACGTACGAGCAGTACTTC

j_gene: TRBJ1-2
d_gene: NA
v_gene: TRBV28
abundance: NA
CDR3aa: CASSPPPPGGYTF
CDR3nt: TGTGCCAGCAGTCCACCCCCCCCTGGGGGCTACACCTTC

j_gene: TRBJ2-5
d_gene: TRBD2
v_gene: TRBV7-3
abundance: many
CDR3aa: CASSLAGGYQETQYF
CDR3nt: TGTGCCAGCAGCTTAGCGGGGGGCTACCAAGAGACCCAGTACTTC

j_gene: TRBJ1-2
d_gene: NA
v_gene: TRBV2
abundance: few
CDR3aa: CASSEGLNYGYTF
CDR3nt: TGTGCCAGCAGTGAGGGACTGAACTATGGCTACACCTTC

j_gene: TRBJ2-1
d_gene: NA
v_gene: TRBV20-1
abundance: many
CDR3aa: CSAPTGGVRQFF
CDR3nt: TGCAGTGCCCCGACTGGCGGGGTGCGGCAGTTCTTC

j_gene: TRBJ2-1
d_gene: NA
v_gene: TRBV11-1
abundance: NA
CDR3aa: CASSRQVSSYNEQFF
CDR3nt: TGTGCCAGCAGCCGTCAGGTGAGCTCCTACAATGAGCAGTTCTTC

j_gene: TRBJ2-1
d_gene: NA
v_gene: TRBV27
abundance: many
CDR3aa: CASSSSVYNEQFF
CDR3nt: TGTGCCAGCAGTTCGTCGGTTTACAATGAGCAGTTCTTC

j_gene: TRBJ2-5
d_gene: TRBD1
v_gene: TRBV11-2
abundance: many
CDR3aa: CASSRLPQGRKETQYF
CDR3nt: TGTGCCAGCAGCCGATTACCACAGGGGCGAAAAGAGACCCAGTACTTC

j_gene: TRBJ2-2
d_gene: TRBD1
v_gene: TRBV11-2
abundance: few
CDR3aa: CASSLYDRGGTGELFF
CDR3nt: TGTGCCAGCAGCTTATACGACAGGGGAGGCACCGGGGAGCTGTTTTTT

j_gene: TRBJ1-2
d_gene: NA
v_gene: TRBV28
abundance: few
CDR3aa: CASSDSNGDAF
CDR3nt: TGTGCCAGCAGTGATTCAAACGGAGATGCCTTC

j_gene: TRBJ2-3
d_gene: NA
v_gene: TRBV7-9
abundance: many
CDR3aa: CASSLERGSTDTQYF
CDR3nt: TGTGCCAGCAGCTTGGAGCGCGGTAGCACAGATACGCAGTATTTT

j_gene: TRBJ2-7
d_gene: TRBD1
v_gene: TRBV5-1
abundance: NA
CDR3aa: CASSSTGERREQYF
CDR3nt: TGCGCCAGCAGCTCGACAGGGGAGAGGCGCGAGCAGTACTTC